The rows below give T cell receptor beta chains drawn from one sample of a study of cytomegalovirus exposure and HLA in healthy donors. Profiling relied on immunoSEQ multiplex PCR, and the TCRdb table lists in-frame clones only, not all of them. The sample holds around 96,000 clones, approximately 76% seen once. The sequenced sample consisted of PBMCs. The receptors originated from a man aged 25 to 45 in good health and CMV-seropositive. CDR3s include the opening cysteine and the closing phenylalanine or tryptophan. D genes are given only for firm matches. Clone size appears in some rows only: once, few, many, or a class for an expanded clone.

TRBJ1-2	14	TRBD1	TRBV18	-	CASSPNTGDYGYTF	TGTGCCAGCTCACCAAATACAGGGGACTATGGCTACACCTTC
TRBJ1-1	14	-	TRBV27	-	CASSLQGQLTEAFF	TGTGCCAGCAGTTTACAGGGGCAATTAACTGAAGCTTTCTTT
TRBJ2-4	14	-	TRBV28	-	CASTRDIGENIQYF	TGTGCCAGTACTCGGGACATAGGGGAAAACATTCAGTACTTC
TRBJ2-1	16	-	TRBV5-8	-	CASTLLGLRGYNEQFF	TGTGCCAGCACCCTGTTAGGACTACGGGGCTACAATGAGCAGTTCTTC
TRBJ1-4	14	-	TRBV7-9	-	CASSSQGWVGKLFF	TGTGCCAGCAGCTCACAGGGCTGGGTTGGAAAACTGTTTTTT
TRBJ2-5	17	TRBD1	TRBV27	-	CASSLRGTGGAGETQYF	TGTGCCAGCAGTTTAAGGGGGACAGGGGGCGCCGGGGAGACCCAGTACTTC
TRBJ1-2	15	-	TRBV6-1	-	CASSEAQGSGYGYTF	TGTGCCAGCAGTGAAGCGCAGGGTTCTGGCTATGGCTACACCTTC
TRBJ2-7	14	TRBD2	TRBV27	-	CASSFSGLEYEQYF	TGTGCCAGCAGTTTCTCGGGACTAGAGTACGAGCAGTACTTC
TRBJ1-6	14	TRBD1	TRBV18	medium-sized	CASSQDRGNSPLHF	TGTGCCAGCTCACAGGACAGGGGGAATTCACCCCTCCACTTT
TRBJ1-6	14	-	TRBV4-3	-	CASSPRGGNSPLHF	TGCGCCAGCAGCCCGAGGGGGGGGAATTCACCCCTCCACTTT
TRBJ2-5	18	TRBD2	TRBV25-1	-	CASSELGGTSGGPDPQYF	TGTGCCAGCAGTGAATTGGGGGGGACTAGCGGGGGGCCAGACCCCCAGTACTTC
TRBJ2-2	13	-	TRBV7-3	-	CASSLIEGGELFF	TGTGCCAGCAGCTTAATTGAGGGCGGGGAGCTGTTTTTT
TRBJ1-5	14	-	TRBV2	many	CASTSHNSNQPQHF	TGTGCCAGCACATCACATAATAGCAATCAGCCCCAGCATTTT
TRBJ1-5	15	-	TRBV4-2	-	CASSQATGGNQPQHF	TGTGCCAGCAGCCAGGCCACAGGCGGCAATCAGCCCCAGCATTTT
TRBJ2-1	17	TRBD2	TRBV2	-	CASSETLWRGGEFEQFF	TGTGCCAGCAGTGAAACACTTTGGCGGGGGGGCGAGTTTGAGCAGTTCTTC
TRBJ2-7	14	TRBD1	TRBV6-5	-	CASKRGQGIYEQYF	TGTGCCAGTAAAAGGGGACAGGGGATTTACGAGCAGTACTTC
TRBJ1-2	15	TRBD1	TRBV13	-	CASSLGQGVGYGYTF	TGTGCCAGCAGCTTAGGCCAGGGGGTCGGCTATGGCTACACCTTC
TRBJ1-4	15	-	TRBV25-1	few	CASSDAGATNEKLFF	TGTGCCAGCAGTGATGCAGGGGCAACTAATGAAAAACTGTTTTTT
TRBJ1-5	14	-	TRBV6-6	-	CASSWTLSNQPQHF	TGTGCCAGCAGTTGGACTCTTTCCAATCAGCCCCAGCATTTT
TRBJ2-1	11	-	TRBV4-1	few	CASSYYNEQFF	TGCGCCAGCAGTTACTACAATGAGCAGTTCTTC